These 28 T cell receptor beta chains were all obtained from the same sample, sequenced in a study of blood T cell repertoires in COVID-19. Some clones are missing from TCRdb's copy, which holds only in-frame ones; the method was immunoSEQ multiplex PCR. The data show 150,000 or so clones, about nine tenths seen once. The specimen sequenced was PBMCs or T cells enriched from blood (not recorded which). The receptor set was obtained from a woman between 35 and 50 years old who had been exposed to COVID-19.

A word on this clone: Different DNA sequences within this sample yield the same CDR3. The chain carries TRBV4-3 and TRBJ2-7; 9 bases are a match to TRBD1. The CDR3 runs 15 residues. Germline V gene data show CDR1 as LGHNA and CDR2 as YSLEER. The junction had 3 bases not matched to a gene; V was cut back by 0 bases and J by 3 bases. CDR3 DNA sequence: TGCGCCAGCAGCCAAGAGGGACAGGGTGTCTACGAGCAGTACTTC. Protein product: CASSQEGQGVYEQYF.

The gene calls are TRBV5-5 and TRBJ1-5; a possible D gene is TRBD1 (6 bases). Germline V gives CDR1 SGHKS, CDR2 YYEKEE (reference sequence). The CDR3 runs 15 residues. Trimming shortened V by 4 bases and J by 3 bases, and 14 bases separated the two germline ends. The CDR3 DNA reads TGTGCCAGCAGCCATACAGGGCCCTCCAATCAGCCCCAGCATTTT. It codes for CASSHTGPSNQPQHF.

The V gene is TRBV3-1 (or the pseudogene TRBV3-2), the J gene TRBJ2-1; no clear D gene. The CDR3 is made up of 13 amino acids. Germline V gives CDR1 LGHDT, CDR2 YNNKEL (reference sequence). V was pared by 2 bases and J by 4 bases, with 6 bases between. The CDR3 region is CASSQSVYNEQFF. CDR3 nucleotides: TGTGCCAGCAGCCAATCCGTATACAATGAGCAGTTCTTC.

The chain has TRBV13 and TRBJ2-1; 9 positions match TRBD1. This CDR3 is built from 15 residues. V shed 1 base and J 8 bases; nucleotides not matched to a gene: 6. Germline loops: CDR1 PRHDT, CDR2 FYEKMQ (reference sequence). In DNA form, the CDR3 reads TGTGCCAGCAGCTTAGCCGGACAGGGGTTAGATGAGCAGTTCTTC. It translates to CASSLAGQGLDEQFF.

The genes are TRBV28 and TRBJ2-1; 12 bases align to TRBD1. Unmatched junction bases numbered 6, after V lost 10 bases and J lost 5 bases. This CDR3 has 14 residues. Germline V gives CDR1 MDHEN, CDR2 SYDVKM. The CDR3 DNA reads as TGTGCCACCTCGGGACAGGGGGCCCACAATGAGCAGTTCTTC. It is translated as CATSGQGAHNEQFF.

The genes are TRBV2 and TRBJ2-3; possibly TRBD1 for D (6 bases). Trimming left V 1 base short and J 10 bases short, with 9 bases between. Germline V lookup: CDR1 SNHLY, CDR2 FYNNEI. The CDR3 sequence is 12 residues long. The CDR3 loop is CASSEGGRAQYF. The DNA of the CDR3 is TGTGCCAGCAGTGAAGGGGGGCGAGCGCAGTATTTT. Looking up the rest from reference TRBV2 and TRBJ2-3 gives the full variable domain: EPEVTQTPSHQVTQMGQEVILRCVPISNHLYFYWYRQILGQKVEFLVSFYNNEISEKSEIFDDQFSVERPDGSNFTLKIRSTKLEDSAMYFCASSEGGRAQYFGPGTRLTVL.

The chain uses TRBV18 and TRBJ2-3; no clear D. Trimming stripped 5 bases from V and 4 bases from J, with 10 bases between. The germline V gene encodes CDR1 KGHSH and CDR2 LQKENI. There are 13 residues in the CDR3. The CDR3 nucleotides are TGTGCCAGCTCAGGAGACGGCCCAGATACGCAGTATTTT. This gives the protein CASSGDGPDTQYF.

This clone was picked up a small number of times. The J gene is TRBJ1-3, the V gene TRBV29-1; 10 nucleotides match TRBD1. V was clipped by 6 bases and J by 5 bases; unmatched bases: 4. The CDR3 is made up of 13 amino acids. Germline assignment: CDR1 SQVTM and CDR2 ANQGSEA. Here the CDR3 reads CSVQTGGRNTIYF. The CDR3 region has the DNA TGCAGCGTGCAGACAGGGGGCCGAAACACCATATATTTT.

The rearrangement uses TRBV19 and TRBJ1-2; TRBD1 agrees at 7 bases. Germline V gives CDR1 LNHDA, CDR2 SQIVND (reference sequence). CDR3 length equals 13 residues. Trimming took 4 bases from V and 8 from J; bases not matched to a gene: 7. CDR3 sequence reads: CASSRETGRGYTF. DNA of the CDR3: TGTGCCAGTAGTAGAGAGACAGGGCGAGGCTACACCTTC.

The chain joins TRBV9 to TRBJ2-2, with TRBD1 matching over 8 bases. This CDR3 region has 17 residues. Germline V gene sequence: CDR1 SGDLS, CDR2 YYNGEE. J was trimmed by 1 base and V by 5 bases; bases with no gene match: 10. The CDR3 loop is CASRGDMGTGNTGELFF. CDR3 DNA: TGTGCCAGCAGGGGAGATATGGGGACAGGGAACACCGGGGAGCTGTTTTTT. Looking up the rest from reference TRBV9 and TRBJ2-2 gives the full variable domain: DSGVTQTPKHLITATGQRVTLRCSPRSGDLSVYWYQQSLDQGLQFLIQYYNGEERAKGNILERFSAQQFPDLHSELNLSSLELGDSALYFCASRGDMGTGNTGELFFGEGSRLTVL.

The V and J genes are TRBV5-1 and TRBJ1-6; tentatively, D is TRBD1 (6 bases). The CDR3 has 15 residues. Looked up from germline, CDR1 is SGHRS and CDR2 is YFSETQ. Trimming shortened V by 4 bases and J by 7 bases, and 15 bases separated the two germline ends. The CDR3 region has the DNA TGCGCCAGCAGCCAGGACAGCCCTAGGAATTCACCCCTCCACTTT. Its translation is CASSQDSPRNSPLHF.

The chain carries TRBV4-1 and TRBJ2-7, with 8 bases that match TRBD2. V was pared by 0 bases and J by 5 bases, with 6 bases of the junction left unmatched. CDR3 size: 15 residues. Germline values: CDR1 MGHRA, CDR2 YSYEKL. The CDR3 coding sequence is TGCGCCAGCAGCCAAGACGGACTAGCTGAAAACGAGCAGTACTTC. Translating gives CASSQDGLAENEQYF.

This rearrangement joins TRBV5-1 to TRBJ2-1; the match to TRBD1 covers 9 bases. V shed 2 bases and J 9 bases; nucleotides not matched to a gene: 9. The CDR3 loop spans 15 amino acids. Germline CDR1 and CDR2: SGHRS and YFSETQ. Here the CDR3 reads CASSFIPTGGPEQFF. The CDR3 nucleotides are TGCGCCAGCAGCTTCATTCCCACAGGGGGCCCTGAGCAGTTCTTC.

By share of the sample, this clone is medium-sized. The chain is built from TRBV19 and TRBJ1-6; a weak D match, TRBD1 (5 bases). The CDR3 totals 17 residues. Germline values: CDR1 LNHDA, CDR2 SQIVND (reference sequence). The V end lost 4 bases, the J end lost 6 bases, and 19 bases lay between the germline ends. CDR3 amino acids: CASSTVSGWRGNSPLHF. In DNA, the CDR3 is TGTGCCAGTAGTACCGTTTCAGGGTGGCGGGGTAATTCACCCCTCCACTTT.

This chain links TRBV4-1 with TRBJ2-3; D is possibly TRBD2 (5 bases). The length of the CDR3 is 18 residues. Germline CDR1 and CDR2: MGHRA and YSYEKL. The V and J ends lost 1 base and 4 bases respectively, with 21 bases between them. CDR3 bases: TGCGCCAGCAGCCAAGTCCCCCTAGGACTCCTATTGGCAGATACGCAGTATTTT. Translation gives CASSQVPLGLLLADTQYF.

The gene calls are TRBV4-3 and TRBJ2-6; D call uncertain. Trimming stripped 0 bases from V and 3 bases from J, with 6 bases between. CDR1 and CDR2 (germline): LGHNA, YSLEER. The length of the CDR3 is 15 residues. The CDR3 loop reads CASSQETGGANVLTF. Written as DNA, the CDR3 is TGCGCCAGCAGCCAAGAAACCGGTGGGGCCAACGTCCTGACTTTC.

The V and J genes are TRBV19 and TRBJ2-1; D may be TRBD1 (6 bases). Germline V lookup: CDR1 LNHDA, CDR2 SQIVND (reference sequence). This CDR3 is built from 15 residues. Deletions cut 4 bases from V and 4 bases from J, with 14 bases between. CDR3 nucleotide sequence: TGTGCCAGTAGTAACCGGGACAACCGATACAATGAGCAGTTCTTC. Translating it yields CASSNRDNRYNEQFF.

The V and J genes are TRBV21-1 and TRBJ2-3; the D call in the table, TRBD2, was not verified against the DNA. TRBV21-1 is flagged as a pseudogene. This CDR3 spans 15 amino acids. CDR3 sequence reads: CASREGGSSTDTQYF. CDR3 nucleotides: TGTGCCAGCAGAGAGGGGGGGAGTAGCACAGATACGCAGTATTTT.

The chain combines TRBV19 with TRBJ2-1; no definite D call. Germline assignment: CDR1 LNHDA and CDR2 SQIVND (reference sequence). Trimming stripped 7 bases from V and 4 bases from J, with 14 bases between. CDR3 length: 14 amino acids. CDR3: CASISRSDYNEQFF. The CDR3 DNA reads as TGTGCCAGTATCTCCCGGAGCGATTACAATGAGCAGTTCTTC.

This chain joins TRBV6-5 and TRBJ2-7, with D possibly being TRBD1 (5 bases). The CDR3 loop spans 13 amino acids. The germline V gene encodes CDR1 MNHEY and CDR2 SVGAGI. V was trimmed by 6 bases and J by 4 bases, leaving 13 bases between them. DNA for the CDR3: TGTGCCAGCAGACCGACAGCTTCTTACGAGCAGTACTTC. Translating gives CASRPTASYEQYF.

This clone showed up just a few times. The chain couples TRBV6-1 to TRBJ1-4; D is uncertain. Looked up from germline, CDR1 is MNHNS and CDR2 is SASEGT. Trimming removed 3 bases from V and 3 bases from J, with 8 bases in between. The CDR3 runs to 14 residues. CDR3 residues: CASSEQAPNEKLFF. The CDR3 DNA reads as TGTGCCAGCAGTGAGCAGGCCCCTAATGAAAAACTGTTTTTT.

The chain employs TRBV7-9 and TRBJ1-1; D call uncertain. The CDR3 runs 14 residues. Trimming removed 2 bases at V and 8 bases at J, with 15 bases between. The germline V gene encodes CDR1 SEHNR and CDR2 FQNEAQ (reference sequence). The DNA of the CDR3 is TGTGCCAGCAGCTTATCTAGAAGAGGACTCGAAGCTTTCTTT. This gives the protein CASSLSRRGLEAFF.

The genes are TRBV28 and TRBJ2-7; 9 positions match TRBD2. J lost 3 bases, V lost 3 bases, and 9 bases had no gene match. CDR1 is MDHEN and CDR2 is SYDVKM in the germline V gene. The CDR3 totals 16 residues. Written as DNA, the CDR3 is TGTGCCAGCAGTTTTAACCCCCGGACTAGCGTCTACGAGCAGTACTTC. Amino acid sequence: CASSFNPRTSVYEQYF.

This clone was observed a few times. The chain uses TRBV29-1 and TRBJ2-7; D perhaps matches TRBD1 (5 bases). V was shortened by 6 bases and J by 6 bases, with 15 bases between the two germline ends. The CDR3 loop spans 12 amino acids. The germline V gene encodes CDR1 SQVTM and CDR2 ANQGSEA. CDR3 sequence reads: CSVKPGPAEQYF. The CDR3 DNA follows: TGCAGCGTCAAACCAGGGCCTGCCGAGCAGTACTTC.

J is TRBJ1-6 and V is TRBV27; 8 nucleotides agree with TRBD1. This CDR3 has 14 amino acids. The V segment lost 8 bases and the J segment 7 bases; nucleotides outside the gene matches: 7. The germline CDR1 and CDR2 sequences are MNHEY and SMNVEV (reference sequence). The CDR3 sequence is CASGDRGVNSPLHF. DNA for the CDR3: TGTGCCAGCGGAGACAGGGGCGTGAATTCACCCCTCCACTTT.

The genes are TRBV19 and TRBJ1-4; D not resolved. The V gene's germline CDR1 is LNHDA and CDR2 SQIVND (reference sequence). The CDR3 is 12 amino acids. The ends were cut back, 6 bases at V and 8 bases at J, with 10 bases in the middle. CDR3 in DNA: TGTGCCAGTAGAACAGCTGGCGAAAAACTGTTTTTT. The encoded protein is CASRTAGEKLFF.

This chain uses TRBV4-3 with TRBJ1-6; a weak D match, TRBD1 (6 bases). There are 14 residues in the CDR3. V was pared by 0 bases and J by 9 bases, with 9 bases between. Germline assignment: CDR1 LGHNA and CDR2 YSLEER. The CDR3 bases are TGCGCCAGCAGCCAAGACAGGGGTAGTTCACCCCTCCACTTT. This codes for CASSQDRGSSPLHF.

The chain employs TRBV5-3 and TRBJ2-6; 7 nucleotides line up with TRBD1. TRBV5-3 is identified as an open reading frame with a role that is uncertain. This CDR3 has 16 residues. V shed 6 bases, J shed 4 bases, and the junction held 10 bases outside the gene matches. CDR3 sequence: CARKVGEDRGANVLTF. CDR3 nucleotide sequence: TGTGCCAGAAAGGTCGGAGAGGACAGGGGGGCCAACGTCCTGACTTTC.